This TCR beta chain was sequenced during a study of human T cells and chemical hapten exposure. Study-level points and caveats: There were significantly more large CDR3 similarity clusters among expanded TCRs than among controls.

TCRdb reprocessed the RACE reads with MiXCR, giving one entry per CDR3 protein. The sample holds some 380,000 distinct CDR3 sequences, around 4.8% seen once. At least ten counts were recorded for this clonotype. What it binds is not known. The CDR3 extends over 18 amino acids. V lost 0 bases to trimming and J lost 0 bases, with 12 bases between them. Germline lookup yields CDR1 LNHNV and CDR2 YYDKDF (reference sequence). Time point of the sample: patch test 1, 2 weeks after DPC sensitization. Treatment reported: therapeutic diphenylcyclopropenone sensitization with weekly scalp DPC. The chain links TRBV15 to TRBJ2-6; D gene ambiguous. Sequencing used whole blood, obtained in connection with sensitization to the hapten diphenylcyclopropenone (DPC). This receptor was taken from a woman aged 45-60 years with alopecia areata. Some clones in this sample may be carry-over from other donors' samples. This CDR3 is CATSRDPINPSGANVLTF. As DNA, the CDR3 is TGTGCCACCAGCAGAGATCCCATAAATCCCTCTGGGGCCAACGTCCTGACTTTC.